At least ten counts were recorded for the clone carrying this T cell receptor beta chain. Its specificity is unknown. The library was designed around alpha chains, so this beta chain is a stray read whose abundance carries little weight. The record originates from a study of spatial heterogeneity in lung cancer. Study-wide context: Unique TCR and UMI combinations averaged more than ten appearances each in raw reads.

Regarding time point: sample taken at primary tumor resection. Using its own MiXCR run on the 5' RACE reads, TCRdb lists one record per CDR3 protein. Here the sample spans fewer than 11,000 distinct CDR3 sequences, approximately 12% being singletons. Study findings and constraints: Expanded alpha and beta TCR counts within tumors tracked tumor mutation counts. The study found that ubiquitous and regional expanded TCR counts tracked ubiquitous and regional nonsynonymous mutations, respectively.

In germline, CDR1 is SGHDN, CDR2 FVKESK. Trimming at V came to 4 bases and at J to 2 bases, leaving 9 bases not matched to a gene. The CDR3 is 16 residues long. This chain joins TRBV14 and TRBJ2-5; 8 bases line up with TRBD2. This TCR was recovered from a male donor with early-stage non-small cell lung cancer. This specimen was lung tumor tissue, taken at surgery. CDR3 residues: CASSLPGTRGQETQYF. In DNA form, the CDR3 reads TGTGCCAGCAGCCTGCCCGGGACTAGAGGACAAGAGACCCAGTACTTC.